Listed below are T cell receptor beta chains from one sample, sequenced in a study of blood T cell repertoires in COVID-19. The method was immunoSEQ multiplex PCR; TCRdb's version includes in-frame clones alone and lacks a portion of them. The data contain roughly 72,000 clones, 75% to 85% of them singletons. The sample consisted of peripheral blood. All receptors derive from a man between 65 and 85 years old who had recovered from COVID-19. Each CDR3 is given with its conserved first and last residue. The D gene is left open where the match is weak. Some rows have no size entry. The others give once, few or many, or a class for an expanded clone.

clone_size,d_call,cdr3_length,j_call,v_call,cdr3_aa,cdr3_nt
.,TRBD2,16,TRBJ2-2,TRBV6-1,CASSDYSGEITGELFF,TGTGCCAGCAGTGACTATAGCGGGGAAATCACCGGGGAGCTGTTTTTT
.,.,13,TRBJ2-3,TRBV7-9,CASSSRGPDTQYF,TGTGCCAGCAGCTCGCGGGGCCCGGATACGCAGTATTTT
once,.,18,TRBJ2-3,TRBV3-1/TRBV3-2,CASSQLWFRSGPSDTQYF,TGTGCCAGCAGCCAATTGTGGTTTCGTAGCGGCCCCTCAGATACGCAGTATTTT
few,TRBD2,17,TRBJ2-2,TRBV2,CASSESSGGTNTGELFF,TGTGCCAGCAGTGAAAGTAGCGGGGGGACGAACACCGGGGAGCTGTTTTTT
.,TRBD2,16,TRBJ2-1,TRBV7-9,CASSLGGGGAAFEQFF,TGTGCCAGCAGCTTAGGTGGCGGGGGGGCCGCATTTGAGCAGTTCTTC
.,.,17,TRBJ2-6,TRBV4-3,CASSRGHRAAGANVLTF,TGCGCCAGCAGCCGCGGGCACAGGGCGGCTGGGGCCAACGTCCTGACTTTC
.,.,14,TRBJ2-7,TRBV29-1,CSVETGLGSYEQYF,TGCAGCGTTGAAACAGGGCTTGGGTCCTACGAGCAGTACTTC
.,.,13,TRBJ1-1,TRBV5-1,CASSLKTDTEAFF,TGCGCCAGCAGCCTCAAGACAGACACTGAAGCTTTCTTT
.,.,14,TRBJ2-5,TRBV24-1,CATSGAGITETQYF,TGTGCCACCAGTGGGGCAGGGATAACCGAGACCCAGTACTTC
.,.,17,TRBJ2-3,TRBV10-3,CAIRAEPGLRSADTQYF,TGTGCCATCAGGGCTGAACCGGGACTCCGTAGCGCAGATACGCAGTATTTT
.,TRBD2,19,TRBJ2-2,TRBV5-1,CASSQAGSGPLANTGELFF,TGCGCCAGCAGCCAGGCCGGTAGCGGGCCCCTGGCGAACACCGGGGAGCTGTTTTTT
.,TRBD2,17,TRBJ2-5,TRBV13,CASSLPRGLAGKETQYF,TGTGCCAGCAGCCTACCCAGGGGACTAGCGGGTAAAGAGACCCAGTACTTC
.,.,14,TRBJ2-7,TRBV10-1,CASPVAGTRLEQYF,TGCGCCAGCCCTGTGGCGGGGACGCGACTCGAGCAGTACTTC
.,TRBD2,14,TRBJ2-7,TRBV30,CAWTKGASGYEQYF,TGTGCCTGGACCAAAGGGGCTAGCGGCTACGAGCAGTACTTC
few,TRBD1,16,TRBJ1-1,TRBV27,CASSSPDRASFSEAFF,TGTGCCAGCAGTTCCCCGGACAGGGCCTCCTTTTCTGAAGCTTTCTTT
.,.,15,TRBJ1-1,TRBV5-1,CASSLVLGESTEAFF,TGCGCCAGCAGCTTGGTTCTCGGGGAAAGCACTGAAGCTTTCTTT
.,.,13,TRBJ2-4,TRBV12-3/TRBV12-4,CASSSSGYGIQYF,TGTGCCAGCAGTTCGTCAGGGTACGGCATTCAGTACTTC
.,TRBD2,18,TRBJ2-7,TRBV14,CASSQLSNSGSDFYEQYF,TGTGCCAGCAGCCAATTATCGAATAGCGGGAGTGACTTCTACGAGCAGTACTTC
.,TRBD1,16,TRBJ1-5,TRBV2,CASTRGTADSNQPQHF,TGTGCCAGCACCCGAGGGACAGCGGATAGCAATCAGCCCCAGCATTTT
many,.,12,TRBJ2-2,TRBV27,CASSQDTGELFF,TGTGCCAGCAGTCAGGACACCGGGGAGCTGTTTTTT
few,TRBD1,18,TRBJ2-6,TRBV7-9,CASSTVLTGGSGANVLTF,TGTGCCAGCAGCACAGTCCTGACAGGGGGCTCTGGGGCCAACGTCCTGACTTTC
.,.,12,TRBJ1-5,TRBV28,CASGLDNQPQHF,TGTGCCAGTGGACTCGACAATCAGCCCCAGCATTTT
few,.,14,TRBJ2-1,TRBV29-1,CSVEDRQASTKQFF,TGCAGCGTTGAAGATAGACAGGCGTCGACGAAGCAGTTCTTC